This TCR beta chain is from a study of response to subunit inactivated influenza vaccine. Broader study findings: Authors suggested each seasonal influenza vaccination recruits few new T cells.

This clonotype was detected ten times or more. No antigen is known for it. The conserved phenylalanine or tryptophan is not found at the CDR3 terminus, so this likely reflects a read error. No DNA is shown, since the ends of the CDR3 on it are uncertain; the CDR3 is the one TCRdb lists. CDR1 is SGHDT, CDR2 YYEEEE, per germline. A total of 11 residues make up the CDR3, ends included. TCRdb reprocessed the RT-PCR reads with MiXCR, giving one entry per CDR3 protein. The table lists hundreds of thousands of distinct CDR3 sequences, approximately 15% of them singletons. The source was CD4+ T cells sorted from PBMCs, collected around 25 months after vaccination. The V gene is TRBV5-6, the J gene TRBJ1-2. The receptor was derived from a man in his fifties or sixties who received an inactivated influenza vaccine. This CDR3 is CASSSIAGLEY.